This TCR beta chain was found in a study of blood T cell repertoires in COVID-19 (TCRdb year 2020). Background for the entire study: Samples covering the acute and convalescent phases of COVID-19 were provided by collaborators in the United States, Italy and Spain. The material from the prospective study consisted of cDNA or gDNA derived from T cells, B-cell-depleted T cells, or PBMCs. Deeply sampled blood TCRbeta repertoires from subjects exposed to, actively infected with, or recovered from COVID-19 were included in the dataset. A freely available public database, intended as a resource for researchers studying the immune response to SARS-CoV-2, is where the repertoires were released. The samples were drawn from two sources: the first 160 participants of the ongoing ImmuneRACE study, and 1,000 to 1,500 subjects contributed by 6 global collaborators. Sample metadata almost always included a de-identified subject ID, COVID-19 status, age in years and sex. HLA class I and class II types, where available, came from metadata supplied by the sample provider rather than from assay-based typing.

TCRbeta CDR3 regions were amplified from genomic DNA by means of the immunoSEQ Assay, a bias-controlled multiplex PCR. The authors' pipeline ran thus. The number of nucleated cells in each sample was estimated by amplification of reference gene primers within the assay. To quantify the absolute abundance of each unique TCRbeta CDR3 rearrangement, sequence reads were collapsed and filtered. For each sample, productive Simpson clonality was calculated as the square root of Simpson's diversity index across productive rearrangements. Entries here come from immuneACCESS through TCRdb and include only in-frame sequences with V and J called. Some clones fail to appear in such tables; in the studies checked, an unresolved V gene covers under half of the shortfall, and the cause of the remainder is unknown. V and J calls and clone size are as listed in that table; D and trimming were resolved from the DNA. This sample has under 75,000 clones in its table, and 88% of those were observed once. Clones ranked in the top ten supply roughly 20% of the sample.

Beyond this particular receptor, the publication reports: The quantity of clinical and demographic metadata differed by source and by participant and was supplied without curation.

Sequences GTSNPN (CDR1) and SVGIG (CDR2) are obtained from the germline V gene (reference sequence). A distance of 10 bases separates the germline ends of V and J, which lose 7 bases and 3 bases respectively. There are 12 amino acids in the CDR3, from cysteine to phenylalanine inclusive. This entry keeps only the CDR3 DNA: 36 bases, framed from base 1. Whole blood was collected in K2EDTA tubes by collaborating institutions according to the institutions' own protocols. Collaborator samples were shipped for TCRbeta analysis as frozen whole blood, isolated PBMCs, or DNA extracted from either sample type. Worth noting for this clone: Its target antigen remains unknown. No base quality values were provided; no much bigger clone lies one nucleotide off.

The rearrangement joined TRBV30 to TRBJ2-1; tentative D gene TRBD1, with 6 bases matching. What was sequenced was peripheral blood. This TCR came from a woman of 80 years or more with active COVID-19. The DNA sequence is TGTGCCTTAAGCAGGGGCTACAATGAGCAGTTCTTC. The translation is CALSRGYNEQFF.